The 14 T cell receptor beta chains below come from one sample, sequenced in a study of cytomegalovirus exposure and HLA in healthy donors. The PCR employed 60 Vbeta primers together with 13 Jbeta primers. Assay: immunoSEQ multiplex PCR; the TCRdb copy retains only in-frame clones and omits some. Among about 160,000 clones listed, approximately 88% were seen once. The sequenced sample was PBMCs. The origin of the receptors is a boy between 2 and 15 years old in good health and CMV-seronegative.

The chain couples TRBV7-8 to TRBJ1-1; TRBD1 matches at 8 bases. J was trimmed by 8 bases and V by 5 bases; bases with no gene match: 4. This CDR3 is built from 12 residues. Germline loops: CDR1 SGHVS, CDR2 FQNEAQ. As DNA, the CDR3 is TGTGCCAGCAGCGAGACAGGGGCGGAAGCTTTCTTT. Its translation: CASSETGAEAFF.

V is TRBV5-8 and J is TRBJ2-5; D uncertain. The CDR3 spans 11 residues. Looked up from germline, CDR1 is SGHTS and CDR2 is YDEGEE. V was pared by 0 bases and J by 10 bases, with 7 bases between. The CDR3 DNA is TGTGCCAGCAGCTTGGCTGGCGGCCAGTACTTC. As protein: CASSLAGGQYF.

This chain's CDR3 is CASSKLPGHDYEQYF. CDR3 DNA: TGTGCCAGCAGTAAACTACCGGGACACGACTACGAGCAGTACTTC. V and J are TRBV28 and TRBJ2-7, with D possibly being TRBD1 (6 bases). Trimming pared 5 bases from V and 3 bases from J, leaving 17 bases between. Germline V gives CDR1 MDHEN, CDR2 SYDVKM. This CDR3 comprises 15 residues.

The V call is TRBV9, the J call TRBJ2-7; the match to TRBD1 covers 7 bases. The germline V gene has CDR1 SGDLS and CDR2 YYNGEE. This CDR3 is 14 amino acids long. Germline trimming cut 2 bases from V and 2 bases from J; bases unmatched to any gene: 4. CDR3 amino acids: CASSVGTEPYEQYF. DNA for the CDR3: TGTGCCAGCAGCGTGGGGACAGAGCCCTACGAGCAGTACTTC. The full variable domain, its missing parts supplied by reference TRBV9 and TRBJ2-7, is DSGVTQTPKHLITATGQRVTLRCSPRSGDLSVYWYQQSLDQGLQFLIQYYNGEERAKGNILERFSAQQFPDLHSELNLSSLELGDSALYFCASSVGTEPYEQYFGPGTRLTVT.

CDR3 nucleotides: TGTGCCAGCAGCTGGGGACAGGGGACTAATGAAAAACTGTTTTTT. This codes for CASSWGQGTNEKLFF. The chain joins TRBV5-6 to TRBJ1-4; 10 nucleotides line up with TRBD1. This CDR3 has 15 amino acids. V dropped 3 bases and J dropped 2; count of bases not matched to a gene: 1. Germline CDR1 and CDR2: SGHDT and YYEEEE. The entire variable domain, with the rest obtained from reference TRBV5-6 and TRBJ1-4, is as follows: DAGVTQSPTHLIKTRGQQVTLRCSPKSGHDTVSWYQQALGQGPQFIFQYYEEEERQRGNFPDRFSGHQFPNYSSELNVNALLLGDSALYLCASSWGQGTNEKLFFGSGTQLSVL.

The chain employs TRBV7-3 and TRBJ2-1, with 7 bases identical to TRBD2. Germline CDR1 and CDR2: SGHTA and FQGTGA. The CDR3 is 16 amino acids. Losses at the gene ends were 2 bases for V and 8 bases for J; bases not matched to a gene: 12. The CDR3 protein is CASSLLGREFVHEQFF. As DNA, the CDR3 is TGTGCCAGCAGCTTATTAGGGCGGGAGTTCGTCCATGAGCAGTTCTTC.

DNA for the CDR3: TGCGCCAGCAGCCAATTAACAGGGTGGATGAACACTGAAGCTTTCTTT. Translation: CASSQLTGWMNTEAFF. The V and J genes are TRBV4-3 and TRBJ1-1; D is perhaps TRBD1 (6 bases). Germline V gene data show CDR1 as LGHNA and CDR2 as YSLEER. There are 16 residues in the CDR3. Trimming stripped 2 bases from V and 0 bases from J, with 13 bases between.

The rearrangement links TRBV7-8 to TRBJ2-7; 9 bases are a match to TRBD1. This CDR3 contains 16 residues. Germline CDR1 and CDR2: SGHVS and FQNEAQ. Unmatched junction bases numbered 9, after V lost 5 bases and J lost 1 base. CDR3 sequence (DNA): TGTGCCAGCAGCCGAAACCGGGACAGGGAATCCTACGAGCAGTACGTC. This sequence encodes CASSRNRDRESYEQYV.

The DNA for the CDR3 is TGTGCCAGCAGCTTAGATGCAGGTTCTTATGGCTACACCTTC. It is translated as CASSLDAGSYGYTF. V gene TRBV7-2 combines with J gene TRBJ1-2; D not certain. This CDR3 contains 14 residues. Germline V gene lookup returns CDR1 SGHTA and CDR2 FQGNSA. Between the trimmed V and J ends, which lost 1 base and 5 bases, there was a span of 11 bases.

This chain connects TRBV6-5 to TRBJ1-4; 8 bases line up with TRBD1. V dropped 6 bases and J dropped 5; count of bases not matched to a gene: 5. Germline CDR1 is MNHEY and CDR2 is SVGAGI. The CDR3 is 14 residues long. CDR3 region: CASSNRDRNEKLFF. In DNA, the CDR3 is TGTGCCAGCAGCAACCGGGACAGGAATGAAAAACTGTTTTTT.

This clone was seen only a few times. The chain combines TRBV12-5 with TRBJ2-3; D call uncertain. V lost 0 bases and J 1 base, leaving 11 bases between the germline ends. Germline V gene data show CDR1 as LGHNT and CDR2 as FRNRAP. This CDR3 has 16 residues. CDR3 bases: TGTGCTAGTGGTTTGGTACTGGCAGGTCGCACAGATACGCAGTATTTT. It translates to CASGLVLAGRTDTQYF. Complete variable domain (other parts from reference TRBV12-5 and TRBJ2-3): DARVTQTPRHKVTEMGQEVTMRCQPILGHNTVFWYRQTMMQGLELLAYFRNRAPLDDSGMPKDRFSAEMPDATLATLKIQPSEPRDSAVYFCASGLVLAGRTDTQYFGPGTRLTVL.

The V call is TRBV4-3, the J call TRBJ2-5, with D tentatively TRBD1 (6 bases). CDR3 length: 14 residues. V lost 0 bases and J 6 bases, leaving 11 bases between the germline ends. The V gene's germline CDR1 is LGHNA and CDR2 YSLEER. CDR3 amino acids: CASSQEGQGKTQYF. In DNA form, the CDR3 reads TGCGCCAGCAGCCAAGAGGGTCAGGGGAAGACCCAGTACTTC.

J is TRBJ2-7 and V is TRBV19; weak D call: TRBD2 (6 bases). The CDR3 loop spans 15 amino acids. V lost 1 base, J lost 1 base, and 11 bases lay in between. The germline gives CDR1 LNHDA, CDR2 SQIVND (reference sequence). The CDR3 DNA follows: TGTGCCAGTAGTATAGGGGACTCCAAGTCCTACGAGCAGTACTTC. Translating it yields CASSIGDSKSYEQYF.

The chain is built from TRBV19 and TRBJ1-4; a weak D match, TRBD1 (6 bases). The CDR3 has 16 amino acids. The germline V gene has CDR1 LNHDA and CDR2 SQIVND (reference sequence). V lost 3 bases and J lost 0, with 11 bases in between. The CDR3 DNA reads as TGTGCCAGTAGTATCTCGGACAGACCAACTAATGAAAAACTGTTTTTT. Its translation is CASSISDRPTNEKLFF.